The T cell receptor (beta chain) described here comes from a study of blood T cell repertoires in COVID-19. The method was immunoSEQ multiplex PCR; TCRdb's version includes in-frame clones alone and lacks a portion of them. The sample records about 42,000 clones, nearly 90% being singletons. V gave up 4 bases and J gave up 5 bases, with 11 bases separating them. This CDR3 comprises 13 residues. Germline V CDR1 and CDR2: KGHSH, LQKENI. This TCR was recovered from a man over 45 with active COVID-19. The rearrangement uses TRBV18 and TRBJ2-5, with D unresolved. Sequenced: peripheral blood. This chain's CDR3 is CASSLPVVETQYF. The CDR3 DNA is TGTGCCAGCTCACTTCCTGTCGTTGAGACCCAGTACTTC.